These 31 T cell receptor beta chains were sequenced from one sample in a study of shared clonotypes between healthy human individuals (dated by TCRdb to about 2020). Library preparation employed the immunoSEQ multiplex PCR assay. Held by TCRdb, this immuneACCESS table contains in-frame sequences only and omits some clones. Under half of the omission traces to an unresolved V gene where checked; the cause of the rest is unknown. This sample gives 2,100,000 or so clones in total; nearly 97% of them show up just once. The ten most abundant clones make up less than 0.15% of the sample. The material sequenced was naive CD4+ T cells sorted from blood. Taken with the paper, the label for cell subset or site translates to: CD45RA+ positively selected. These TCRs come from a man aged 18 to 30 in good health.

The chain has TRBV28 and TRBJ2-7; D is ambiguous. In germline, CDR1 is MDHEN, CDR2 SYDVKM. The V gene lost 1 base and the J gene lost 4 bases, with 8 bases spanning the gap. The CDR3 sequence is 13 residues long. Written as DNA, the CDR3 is TGTGCCAGCAGTTTATCGTCTGGTTACGAGCAGTACTTC. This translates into CASSLSSGYEQYF.

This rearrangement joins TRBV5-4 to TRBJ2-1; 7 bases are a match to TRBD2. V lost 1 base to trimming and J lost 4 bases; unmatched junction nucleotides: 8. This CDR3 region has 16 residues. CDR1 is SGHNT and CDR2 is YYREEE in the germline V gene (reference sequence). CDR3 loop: CASSLTGGAQYNEQFF. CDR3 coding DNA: TGTGCCAGCAGCTTGACGGGGGGAGCACAATACAATGAGCAGTTCTTC.

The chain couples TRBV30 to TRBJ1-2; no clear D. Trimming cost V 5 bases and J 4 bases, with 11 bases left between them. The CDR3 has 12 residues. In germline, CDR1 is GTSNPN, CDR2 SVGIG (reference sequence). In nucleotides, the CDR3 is TGTGCCTGGGGCCGAGACCCCTATGGCTACACCTTC. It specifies CAWGRDPYGYTF.

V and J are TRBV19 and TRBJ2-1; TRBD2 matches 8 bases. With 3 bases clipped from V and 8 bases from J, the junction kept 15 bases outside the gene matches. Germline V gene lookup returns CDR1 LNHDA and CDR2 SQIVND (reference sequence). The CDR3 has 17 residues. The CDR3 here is CASSIKAGEVLSHEQFF. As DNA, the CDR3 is TGTGCCAGTAGTATTAAAGCGGGGGAGGTACTCTCCCATGAGCAGTTCTTC.

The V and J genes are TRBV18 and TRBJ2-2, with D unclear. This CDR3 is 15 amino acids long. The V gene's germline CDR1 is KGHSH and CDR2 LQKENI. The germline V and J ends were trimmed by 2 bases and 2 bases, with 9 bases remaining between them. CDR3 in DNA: TGTGCCAGCTCACCATCTCCGATTAACACCGGGGAGCTGTTTTTT. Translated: CASSPSPINTGELFF. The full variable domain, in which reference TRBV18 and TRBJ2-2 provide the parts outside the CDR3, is NAGVMQNPRHLVRRRGQEARLRCSPMKGHSHVYWYRQLPEEGLKFMVYLQKENIIDESGMPKERFSAEFPKEGPSILRIQQVVRGDSAAYFCASSPSPINTGELFFGEGSRLTVL.

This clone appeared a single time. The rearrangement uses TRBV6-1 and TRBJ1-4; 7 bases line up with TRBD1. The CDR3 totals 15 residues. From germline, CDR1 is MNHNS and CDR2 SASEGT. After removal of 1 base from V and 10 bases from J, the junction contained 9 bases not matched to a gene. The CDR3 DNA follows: TGTGCCAGCAGTGAAGGGGGAGGGGGCTGGGGAAAACTGTTTTTT. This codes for CASSEGGGGWGKLFF.

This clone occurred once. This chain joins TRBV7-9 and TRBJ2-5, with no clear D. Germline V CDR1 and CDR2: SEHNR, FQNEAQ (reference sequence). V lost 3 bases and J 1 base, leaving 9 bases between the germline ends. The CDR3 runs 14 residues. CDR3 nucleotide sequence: TGTGCCAGCAGCTTCTTAGGAACCCAAGAGACCCAGTACTTC. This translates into CASSFLGTQETQYF.

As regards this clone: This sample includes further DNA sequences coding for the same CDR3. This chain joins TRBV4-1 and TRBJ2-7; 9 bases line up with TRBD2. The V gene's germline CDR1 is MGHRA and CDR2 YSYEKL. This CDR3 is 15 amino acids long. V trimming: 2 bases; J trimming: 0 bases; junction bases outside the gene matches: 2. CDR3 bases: TGCGCCAGCAGCCAACCGACTAGCGGCTCCTACGAGCAGTACTTC. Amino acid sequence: CASSQPTSGSYEQYF.

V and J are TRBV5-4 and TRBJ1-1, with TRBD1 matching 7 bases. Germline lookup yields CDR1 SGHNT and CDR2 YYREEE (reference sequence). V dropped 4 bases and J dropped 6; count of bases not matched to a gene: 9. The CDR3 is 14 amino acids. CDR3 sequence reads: CASSPDRVVPEAFF. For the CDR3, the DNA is TGTGCCAGCAGCCCCGACAGGGTGGTTCCTGAAGCTTTCTTT.

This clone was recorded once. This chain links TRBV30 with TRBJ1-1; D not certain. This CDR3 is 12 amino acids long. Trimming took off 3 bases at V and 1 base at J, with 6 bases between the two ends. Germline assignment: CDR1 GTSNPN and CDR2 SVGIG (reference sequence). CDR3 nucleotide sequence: TGTGCCTGGAGGAGTCGGAACACTGAAGCTTTCTTT. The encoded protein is CAWRSRNTEAFF.

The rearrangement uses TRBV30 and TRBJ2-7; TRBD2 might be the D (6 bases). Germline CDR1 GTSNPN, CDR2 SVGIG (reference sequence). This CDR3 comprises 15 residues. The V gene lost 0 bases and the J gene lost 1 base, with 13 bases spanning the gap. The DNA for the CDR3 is TGTGCCTGGAGTGTATCGCGGGGTTTTTCCTACGAGCAGTACTTC. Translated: CAWSVSRGFSYEQYF.

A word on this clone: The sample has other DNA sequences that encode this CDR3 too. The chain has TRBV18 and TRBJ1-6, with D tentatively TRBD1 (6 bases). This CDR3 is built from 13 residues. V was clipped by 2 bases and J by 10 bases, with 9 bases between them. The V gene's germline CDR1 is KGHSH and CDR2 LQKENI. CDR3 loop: CASSPGGDSPLHF. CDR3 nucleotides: TGTGCCAGCTCACCAGGGGGCGACTCACCCCTCCACTTT.

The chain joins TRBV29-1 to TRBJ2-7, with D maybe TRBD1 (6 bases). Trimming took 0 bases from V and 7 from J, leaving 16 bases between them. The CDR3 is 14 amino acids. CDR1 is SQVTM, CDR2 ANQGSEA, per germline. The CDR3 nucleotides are TGCAGCGTTGAAGATCGTTGGGGGCCTCGAGAGCAGTACTTC. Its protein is CSVEDRWGPREQYF.

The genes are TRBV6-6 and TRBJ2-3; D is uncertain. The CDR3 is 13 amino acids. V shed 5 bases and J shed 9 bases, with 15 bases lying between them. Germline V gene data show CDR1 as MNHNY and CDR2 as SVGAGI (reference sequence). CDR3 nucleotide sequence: TGTGCCAGCAGTCCCCCTTTAAAGGTCACGCAGTATTTT. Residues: CASSPPLKVTQYF.

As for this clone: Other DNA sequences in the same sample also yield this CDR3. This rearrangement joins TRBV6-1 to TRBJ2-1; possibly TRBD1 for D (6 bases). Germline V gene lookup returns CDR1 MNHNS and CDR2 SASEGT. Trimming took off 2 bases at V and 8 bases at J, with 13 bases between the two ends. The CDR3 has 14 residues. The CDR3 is CASSERSRGDEQFF. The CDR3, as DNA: TGTGCCAGCAGTGAACGCAGCAGGGGCGATGAGCAGTTCTTC.

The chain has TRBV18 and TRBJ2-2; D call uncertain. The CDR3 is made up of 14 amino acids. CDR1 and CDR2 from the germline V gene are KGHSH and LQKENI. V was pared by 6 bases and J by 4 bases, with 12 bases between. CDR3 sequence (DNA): TGTGCCAGCTCTCCTACAGAGTTCACCGGGGAGCTGTTTTTT. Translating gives CASSPTEFTGELFF.

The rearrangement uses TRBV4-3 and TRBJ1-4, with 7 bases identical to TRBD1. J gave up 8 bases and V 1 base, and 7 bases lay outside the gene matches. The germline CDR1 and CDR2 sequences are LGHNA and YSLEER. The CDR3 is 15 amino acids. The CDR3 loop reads CASSQVGQGEEKLFF. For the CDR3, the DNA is TGCGCCAGCAGCCAAGTGGGGCAGGGGGAAGAAAAACTGTTTTTT.

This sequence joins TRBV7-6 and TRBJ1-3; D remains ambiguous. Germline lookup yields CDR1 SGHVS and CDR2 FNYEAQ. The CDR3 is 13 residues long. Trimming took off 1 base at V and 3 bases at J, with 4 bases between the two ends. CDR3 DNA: TGTGCCAGCAGCTTAGACCTTGGAAACACCATATATTTT. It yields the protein CASSLDLGNTIYF.

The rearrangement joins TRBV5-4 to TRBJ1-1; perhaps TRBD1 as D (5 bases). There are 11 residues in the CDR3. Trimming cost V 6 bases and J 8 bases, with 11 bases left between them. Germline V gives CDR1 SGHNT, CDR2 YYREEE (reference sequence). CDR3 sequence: CASTGAREAFF. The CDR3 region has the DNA TGTGCCAGCACCGGGGCCCGAGAAGCTTTCTTT.

This chain's CDR3 is CASSVQAPGVNSPLHF. The CDR3 DNA is TGTGCCAGCAGTGTGCAGGCACCCGGGGTTAATTCACCCCTCCACTTT. The chain links TRBV28 to TRBJ1-6; D is unclear. V gave up 5 bases and J gave up 6 bases, with 17 bases separating them. The CDR3 length is 16 residues. Germline V gene data show CDR1 as MDHEN and CDR2 as SYDVKM.

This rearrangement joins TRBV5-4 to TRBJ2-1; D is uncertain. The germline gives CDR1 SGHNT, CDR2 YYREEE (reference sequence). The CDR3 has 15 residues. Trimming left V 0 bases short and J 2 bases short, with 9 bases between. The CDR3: CASSLGGSTYNEQFF. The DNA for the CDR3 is TGTGCCAGCAGCTTGGGCGGATCAACCTACAATGAGCAGTTCTTC.

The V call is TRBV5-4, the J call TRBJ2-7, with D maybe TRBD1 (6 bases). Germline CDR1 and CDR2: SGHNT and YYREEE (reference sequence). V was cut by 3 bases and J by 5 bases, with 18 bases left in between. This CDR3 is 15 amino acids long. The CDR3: CASSWGQGGRNEQYF. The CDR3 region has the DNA TGTGCCAGCAGCTGGGGGCAGGGTGGTCGAAACGAGCAGTACTTC.

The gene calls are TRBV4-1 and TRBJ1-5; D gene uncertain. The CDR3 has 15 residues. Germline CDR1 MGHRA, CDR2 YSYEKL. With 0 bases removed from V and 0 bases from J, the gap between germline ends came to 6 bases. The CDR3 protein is CASSQDASSNQPQHF. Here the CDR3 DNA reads TGCGCCAGCAGCCAAGATGCCAGTAGCAATCAGCCCCAGCATTTT.

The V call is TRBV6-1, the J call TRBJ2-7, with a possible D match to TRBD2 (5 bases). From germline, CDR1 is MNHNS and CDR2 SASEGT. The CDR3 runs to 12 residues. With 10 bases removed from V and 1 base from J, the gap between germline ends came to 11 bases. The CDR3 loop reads CATSRTSYEQYF. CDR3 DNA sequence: TGTGCCACCTCCAGGACTTCCTACGAGCAGTACTTC.

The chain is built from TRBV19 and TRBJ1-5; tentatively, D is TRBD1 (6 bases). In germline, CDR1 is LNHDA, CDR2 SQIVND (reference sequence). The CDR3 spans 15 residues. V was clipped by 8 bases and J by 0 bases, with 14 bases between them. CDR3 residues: CASRTERYSNQPQHF. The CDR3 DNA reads TGTGCCAGTCGGACAGAGCGGTATAGCAATCAGCCCCAGCATTTT.

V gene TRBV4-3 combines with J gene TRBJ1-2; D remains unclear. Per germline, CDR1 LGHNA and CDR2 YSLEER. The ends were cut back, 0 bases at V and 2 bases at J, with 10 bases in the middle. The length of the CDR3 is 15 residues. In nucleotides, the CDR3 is TGCGCCAGCAGCCAAGAAAGAGACACAAACTATGGCTACACCTTC. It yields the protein CASSQERDTNYGYTF.

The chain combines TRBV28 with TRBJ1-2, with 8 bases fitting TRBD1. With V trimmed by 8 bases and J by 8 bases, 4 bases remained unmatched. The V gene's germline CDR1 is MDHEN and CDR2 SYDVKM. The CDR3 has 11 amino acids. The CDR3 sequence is CASGTGLGYTF. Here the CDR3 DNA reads TGTGCCAGCGGGACAGGTCTGGGCTACACCTTC.

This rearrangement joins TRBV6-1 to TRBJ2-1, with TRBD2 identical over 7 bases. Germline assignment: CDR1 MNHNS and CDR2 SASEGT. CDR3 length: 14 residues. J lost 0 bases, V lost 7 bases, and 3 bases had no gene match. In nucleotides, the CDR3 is TGTGCCAGCAAAGCTAGCGGCTCCTACAATGAGCAGTTCTTC. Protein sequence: CASKASGSYNEQFF.

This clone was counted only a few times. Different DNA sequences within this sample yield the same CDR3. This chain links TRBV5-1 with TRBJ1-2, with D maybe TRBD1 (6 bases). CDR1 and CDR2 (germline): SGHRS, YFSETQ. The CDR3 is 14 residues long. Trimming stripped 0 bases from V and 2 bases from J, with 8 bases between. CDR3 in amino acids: CASSLEGGNYGYTF. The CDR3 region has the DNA TGCGCCAGCAGCTTGGAGGGGGGAAACTATGGCTACACCTTC.

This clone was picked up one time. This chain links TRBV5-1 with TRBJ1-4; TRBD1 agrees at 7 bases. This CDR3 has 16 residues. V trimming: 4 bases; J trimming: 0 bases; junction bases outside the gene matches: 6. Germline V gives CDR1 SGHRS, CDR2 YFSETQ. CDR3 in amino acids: CASSTGTDATNEKLFF. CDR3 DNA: TGCGCCAGCAGCACCGGGACAGATGCAACTAATGAAAAACTGTTTTTT.

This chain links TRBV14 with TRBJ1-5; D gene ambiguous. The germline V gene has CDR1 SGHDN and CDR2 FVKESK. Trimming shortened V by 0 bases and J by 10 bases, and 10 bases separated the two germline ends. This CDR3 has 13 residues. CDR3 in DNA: TGTGCCAGCAGCCAAGAGGAATACCACCCCCAGCATTTT. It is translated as CASSQEEYHPQHF.